This T cell receptor (beta chain) originates from a study of cytotoxic CD8 clonotypes in ibrutinib-treated CLL. Looking at the study overall: Included were 11 to 12 relapsed/refractory and about 14 treatment-naive patients, of whom approximately 18 were IGHV unmutated.

Trimming removed 5 bases from V and 8 bases from J; junction bases left unmatched: 9. This CDR3 spans 14 amino acids. TCRdb's copy holds only in-frame clones and misses some; the assay was immunoSEQ multiplex PCR. The profile shows roughly 250,000 clones, around three quarters of them singletons. This specimen was PBMCs, taken after 24 months of ibrutinib treatment. This TCR derives from a human donor with chronic lymphocytic leukemia. The chain is built from TRBV5-3 and TRBJ1-4, with 7 bases matching TRBD1. TRBV5-3 is an ORF; its function is uncertain. CDR3 DNA: TGTGCCAGAAGGCCTACAGGGGCAATGGAAAAACTGTTTTTT. Translated: CARRPTGAMEKLFF.